This is a list of T cell receptor beta chains from one sample in a study of shared clonotypes between healthy human individuals. The repertoire was sequenced with immunoSEQ multiplex PCR; TCRdb's copy has only in-frame clones and lacks some. The repertoire holds about 2 million clones, with approximately 95% as singletons. The sequenced sample consisted of naive CD4+ T cells sorted from blood. All receptors derive from a man between 18 and 29 years old in good health. Each CDR3 is given with its conserved first and last residue. A D gene is named only where the DNA matches it firmly. Clone size, where shown, is once, few, many, or a class for clones that have expanded.

-,TRBJ2-5,TRBV29-1,-,TGCAGCGTGGCCCGGGACACCAAAGAGACCCAGTACTTC,CSVARDTKETQYF
-,TRBJ2-2,TRBV7-9,-,TGTGCCAGCAGCTTATACCCAGCGAACACCGGGGAGCTGTTTTTT,CASSLYPANTGELFF
-,TRBJ1-6,TRBV6-4,-,TGTGCCAGCAGTGACTCAAGGGGGACACCCCTCCACTTT,CASSDSRGTPLHF
-,TRBJ1-5,TRBV6-1,-,TGTGCTACGGGTTGGGATAGCAATCAGCCCCAGCATTTT,CATGWDSNQPQHF
once,TRBJ1-1,TRBV27,TRBD1,TGTGCCAGCAGGCCGGGACAGATGAACACTGAAGCTTTCTTT,CASRPGQMNTEAFF
-,TRBJ2-3,TRBV5-1,TRBD2,TGCGCCAGCAGCCTGATGACTAGCGGGGGCACAGATACGCAGTATTTT,CASSLMTSGGTDTQYF
-,TRBJ2-2,TRBV7-9,TRBD1,TGTGCCAGCAGCCCCCCTACAGGGGGCGCAGGGACCGGGGAGCTGTTTTTT,CASSPPTGGAGTGELFF
-,TRBJ1-2,TRBV18,TRBD1,TGTGCCAGCTCACCACTCTCCCAGGGGGTTTTTAACTATGGCTACACCTTC,CASSPLSQGVFNYGYTF
-,TRBJ1-5,TRBV19,-,TGTGCCAGTAGCGATCAGGTTAATCAGCCCCAGCATTTT,CASSDQVNQPQHF
-,TRBJ1-5,TRBV28,TRBD1,TGTGCCACCGAGGGGACAGGGGACACAGTAGGGTATAGCAATCAGCCCCAGCATTTT,CATEGTGDTVGYSNQPQHF
-,TRBJ2-7,TRBV23-1,TRBD1,TGCGCCAGCAAAGACAGGGGGCCGCAGTACTTC,CASKDRGPQYF
-,TRBJ2-7,TRBV6-1,-,TGTGCCAGCAAAGGCACCCCATCCTACGAGCAGTACTTC,CASKGTPSYEQYF
-,TRBJ1-6,TRBV11-2,-,TGTGCCAGCAGCTTAGGGTGGGGAGGGGATTATAATTCACCCCTCCACTTT,CASSLGWGGDYNSPLHF
once,TRBJ1-1,TRBV30,TRBD1,TGTGCCTGGAGCGCAACCGGGACAGGCATGAACACTGAAGCTTTCTTT,CAWSATGTGMNTEAFF
-,TRBJ1-5,TRBV27,-,TGTGCCAGCAGTGCTGGGGGGGCGAGTCAGCCCCAGCATTTT,CASSAGGASQPQHF
-,TRBJ2-7,TRBV5-1,TRBD1,TGCGCCAGCAGCACCGACGTGGGACAGGGCTACGAGCAGTACTTC,CASSTDVGQGYEQYF
-,TRBJ2-7,TRBV18,TRBD2,TGTGCCAGCTCACCACCGACGGGCGGGAGCTCCTACGAGCAGTACTTC,CASSPPTGGSSYEQYF
-,TRBJ1-5,TRBV4-1,-,TGCGCCAGCAGCCAAGTTAACAGGGTTGGCAATCAGCCCCAGCATTTT,CASSQVNRVGNQPQHF
-,TRBJ2-3,TRBV7-9,-,TGTGCCAGCAGCTTAGCACAGGGAGAGGGTGGGCAGTATTTT,CASSLAQGEGGQYF
-,TRBJ1-1,TRBV7-9,-,TGTGCCAGCAGCACGACGACGGGGCGCGGAGCTTTCTTT,CASSTTTGRGAFF
-,TRBJ2-7,TRBV11-2,TRBD2,TGTGCCAGCAGCTTAGGCCGGGGGGAACAGTGGTACTACGAGCAGTACTTC,CASSLGRGEQWYYEQYF
-,TRBJ2-1,TRBV4-3,TRBD2,TGCGCCAGCAGCCCTAGCGGGATTTACAATGAGCAGTTCTTC,CASSPSGIYNEQFF
-,TRBJ2-2,TRBV7-2,TRBD1,TGTGCCAGCAGTAGGGACAGGTCCACCGGGGAGCTGTTTTTT,CASSRDRSTGELFF
-,TRBJ2-1,TRBV5-1,-,TGCGCCAGCAGCCCGATGGATCCGAGCTCCTACAATGAGCAGTTCTTC,CASSPMDPSSYNEQFF
-,TRBJ1-1,TRBV30,TRBD1,TGTGCCTGGAGTGACGGGGACAGAACGAACACTGAAGCTTTCTTT,CAWSDGDRTNTEAFF
-,TRBJ2-3,TRBV7-2,-,TGTGCCAGCGGACGGAGAGGGGCAGATACGCAGTATTTT,CASGRRGADTQYF
-,TRBJ2-1,TRBV14,-,TGTGCCAGCAGCCAGCTCGGGAGCCCGGACAATGAGCAGTTCTTC,CASSQLGSPDNEQFF
-,TRBJ2-5,TRBV6-1,TRBD2,TGTGCCAGCAGTGTGGTAGCGGGAGGTTTAGGGACCCAGTACTTC,CASSVVAGGLGTQYF
once,TRBJ2-7,TRBV5-1,-,TGCGCCAGCAGCTTGGCCTTGACAGGCACTATCTACGAGCAGTACTTC,CASSLALTGTIYEQYF
-,TRBJ2-7,TRBV6-1,-,TGTGCCAGCAGTGACGGGTTGCCAGGGAGCTACGAGCAGTACTTC,CASSDGLPGSYEQYF
-,TRBJ1-6,TRBV2,-,TGTGCCAGCAGGGCGACGGAATATAATTCACCCCTCCACTTT,CASRATEYNSPLHF
-,TRBJ2-6,TRBV6-5,-,TGTGCCAGCAGTTCTGAGGTATCCTCTGGGGCCAACGTCCTGACTTTC,CASSSEVSSGANVLTF